This T cell receptor (beta chain) appears in the sequencing data of a study of blood T cell repertoires in COVID-19. In the study overall: T cells, B-cell-depleted T cells, or PBMCs supplied cDNA or gDNA.

The participants were between about 18 and 90 years old and came from 24 US areas. Cohort placement rested on clinical history that participants reported themselves. The germline V gene has CDR1 SGHTA and CDR2 FQGTGA. Trimming took 1 base from V and 1 from J, leaving 10 bases between them. The CDR3 extends over 15 amino acids. Generated by immunoSEQ multiplex PCR, the TCRdb table keeps only in-frame clones and is missing some. The sample records more than 150,000 clones, around 80% being singletons. The sequenced material came from PBMCs or T cells enriched from blood (not recorded which). V is TRBV7-3 and J is TRBJ1-1; D is undetermined. The sequence came from a man aged 60 to 75 who had been exposed to COVID-19. CDR3: CASSLIGGKNTEAFF. CDR3 nucleotides: TGTGCCAGCAGCTTAATAGGCGGAAAGAACACTGAAGCTTTCTTT.